The 9 T cell receptor beta chains given below trace back to one sample, sequenced in a study of T cell changes during pregnancy in multiple sclerosis. Using immunoSEQ multiplex PCR, the repertoire was profiled, and TCRdb retains in-frame clones only, with some absent. The sample consists of approximately 69,000 clones, 90% to 95% of them appearing once. The sequenced sample was peripheral blood, obtained in the third trimester of pregnancy. The receptors here all came from a female donor with multiple sclerosis, enrolled in a pregnancy study.

This chain uses TRBV11-2 with TRBJ2-7; D perhaps matches TRBD1 (6 bases). CDR1 and CDR2 from the germline V gene are SGHAT and FQNNGV. With 1 base removed from V and 6 bases from J, the gap between germline ends came to 16 bases. This CDR3 comprises 15 residues. CDR3 amino acids: CASSLGSTGNGEQYF. For the CDR3, the DNA is TGTGCCAGCAGCTTAGGGTCCACAGGGAACGGCGAGCAGTACTTC.

The genes are TRBV20-1 and TRBJ2-3; D remains unclear. Between the trimmed V and J ends, which lost 7 bases and 3 bases, there was a span of 5 bases. The CDR3 spans 10 residues. CDR1 is DFQATT and CDR2 is SNEGSKA in the germline V gene (reference sequence). The CDR3 loop is CSVVTDTQYF. CDR3 sequence (DNA): TGCAGTGTAGTGACAGATACGCAGTATTTT.

This chain links TRBV6-1 with TRBJ1-5; D may be TRBD1 (6 bases). Germline V lookup: CDR1 MNHNS, CDR2 SASEGT. There are 13 residues in the CDR3. V was pared by 6 bases and J by 5 bases, with 11 bases between. CDR3 amino acids: CASRAPGDQPQHF. In DNA, the CDR3 is TGTGCCAGCAGGGCCCCAGGGGATCAGCCCCAGCATTTT.

This chain links TRBV19 with TRBJ2-7, with 9 bases lining up with TRBD1. The CDR3 is 16 residues long. The trim removed 6 bases at V and 1 base at J, leaving 10 bases unmatched. Germline CDR1 and CDR2: LNHDA and SQIVND (reference sequence). DNA of the CDR3: TGTGCCAGTAGGGGGGCGCGACAGGGGGGGTCCTACGAGCAGTACTTC. Its protein product is CASRGARQGGSYEQYF. Drawing the rest from reference TRBV19 and TRBJ2-7, the complete variable domain is DGGITQSPKYLFRKEGQNVTLSCEQNLNHDAMYWYRQDPGQGLRLIYYSQIVNDFQKGDIAEGYSVSREKKESFPLTVTSAQKNPTAFYLCASRGARQGGSYEQYFGPGTRLTVT.

The rearrangement links TRBV7-2 to TRBJ2-7; D is uncertain. The germline V and J ends were trimmed by 4 bases and 2 bases, with 12 bases remaining between them. The CDR3 contains 14 residues. Germline V gene sequence: CDR1 SGHTA, CDR2 FQGNSA. CDR3 nucleotides: TGTGCCAGCAGCTCCCCGACTCGCCCCTACGAGCAGTACTTC. Translated, it gives CASSSPTRPYEQYF.

The chain joins TRBV5-6 to TRBJ2-7; TRBD1 might be the D (5 bases). The CDR3 spans 12 residues. Germline-derived CDR1 and CDR2 are SGHDT and YYEEEE. With 4 bases removed from V and 5 bases from J, the gap between germline ends came to 10 bases. In DNA form, the CDR3 reads TGTGCCAGCAGCCCTACAGGTAACGAGCAGTACTTC. This codes for CASSPTGNEQYF. Complete variable domain (other parts from reference TRBV5-6 and TRBJ2-7): DAGVTQSPTHLIKTRGQQVTLRCSPKSGHDTVSWYQQALGQGPQFIFQYYEEEERQRGNFPDRFSGHQFPNYSSELNVNALLLGDSALYLCASSPTGNEQYFGPGTRLTVT.

The CDR3 nucleotides are TGTGCCAGCAGCTCAGACATCTCTGGGGCCAACGTCCTGACTTTC. Translating it yields CASSSDISGANVLTF. This rearrangement joins TRBV5-5 to TRBJ2-6, with D unclear. V lost 3 bases and J 0 bases, leaving 7 bases between the germline ends. This CDR3 spans 15 amino acids. CDR1 is SGHKS, CDR2 YYEKEE, per germline (reference sequence).

The chain employs TRBV30 and TRBJ2-3; 11 bases match TRBD2. This CDR3 is built from 14 residues. The ends lost 7 bases at V and 2 bases at J; junction bases unmatched: 5. CDR1 and CDR2 from the germline V gene are GTSNPN and SVGIG (reference sequence). This CDR3 is CAFRLAGLTDTQYF. The CDR3 nucleotides read TGTGCCTTCAGACTAGCGGGGCTCACAGATACGCAGTATTTT.

The chain carries TRBV7-9 and TRBJ1-1; TRBD1 matches at 8 bases. The CDR3 loop spans 16 amino acids. CDR1 SEHNR and CDR2 FQNEAQ come from the germline V gene (reference sequence). V was pared by 3 bases and J by 5 bases, with 11 bases of the junction left unmatched. CDR3 in DNA: TGTGCCAGCAGCTTGGTGGGGACAGGCAGAGGGACTGAAGCTTTCTTT. Residues: CASSLVGTGRGTEAFF.